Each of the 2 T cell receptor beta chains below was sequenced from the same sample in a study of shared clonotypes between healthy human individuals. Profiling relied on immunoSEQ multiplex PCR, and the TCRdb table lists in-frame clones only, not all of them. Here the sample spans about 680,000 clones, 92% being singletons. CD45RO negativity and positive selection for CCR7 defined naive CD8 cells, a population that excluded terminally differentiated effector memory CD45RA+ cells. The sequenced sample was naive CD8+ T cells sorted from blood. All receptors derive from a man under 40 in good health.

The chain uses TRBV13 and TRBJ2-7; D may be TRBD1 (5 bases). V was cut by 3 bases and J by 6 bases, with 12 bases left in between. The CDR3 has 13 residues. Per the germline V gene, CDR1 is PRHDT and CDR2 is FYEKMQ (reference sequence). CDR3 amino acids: CASSLANTGEQYF. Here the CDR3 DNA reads TGTGCCAGCAGCTTGGCTAACACAGGCGAGCAGTACTTC. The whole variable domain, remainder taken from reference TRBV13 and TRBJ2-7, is AAGVIQSPRHLIKEKRETATLKCYPIPRHDTVYWYQQGPGQDPQFLISFYEKMQSDKGSIPDRFSAQQFSDYHSELNMSSLELGDSALYFCASSLANTGEQYFGPGTRLTVT.

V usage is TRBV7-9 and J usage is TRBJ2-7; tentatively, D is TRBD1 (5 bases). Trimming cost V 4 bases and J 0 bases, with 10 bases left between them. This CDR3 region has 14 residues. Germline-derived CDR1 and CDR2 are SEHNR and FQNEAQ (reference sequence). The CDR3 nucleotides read TGTGCCAGCAGCTCGACAGAGACCTCCTACGAGCAGTACTTC. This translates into CASSSTETSYEQYF.